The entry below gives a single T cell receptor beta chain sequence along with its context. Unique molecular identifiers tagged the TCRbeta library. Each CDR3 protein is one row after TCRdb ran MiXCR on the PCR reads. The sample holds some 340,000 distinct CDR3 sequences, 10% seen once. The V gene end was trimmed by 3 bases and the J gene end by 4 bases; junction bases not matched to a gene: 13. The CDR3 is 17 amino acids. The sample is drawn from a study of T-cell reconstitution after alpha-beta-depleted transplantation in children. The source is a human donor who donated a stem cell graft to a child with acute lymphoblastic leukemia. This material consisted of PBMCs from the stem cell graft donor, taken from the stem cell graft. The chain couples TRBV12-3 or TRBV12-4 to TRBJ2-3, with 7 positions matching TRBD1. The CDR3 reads CASSFWAGGRGPDTQYF. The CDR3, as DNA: TGTGCCAGCAGTTTTTGGGCAGGGGGTAGGGGGCCAGATACGCAGTATTTT.